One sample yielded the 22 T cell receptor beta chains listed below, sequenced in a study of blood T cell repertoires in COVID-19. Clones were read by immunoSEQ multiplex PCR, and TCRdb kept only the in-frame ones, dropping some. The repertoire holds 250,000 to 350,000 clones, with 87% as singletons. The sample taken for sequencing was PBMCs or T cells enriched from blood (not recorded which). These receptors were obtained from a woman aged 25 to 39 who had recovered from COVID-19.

For the CDR3, the DNA is TGTGCCAGCAGCCTAATCGTCGAGACAGGGAAACACGGGGCGGGTGGAAACACCATATATTTT. This translates into CASSLIVETGKHGAGGNTIYF. The chain couples TRBV7-3 to TRBJ1-3; 7 nucleotides align to TRBD1. The V gene end was trimmed by 5 bases and the J gene end by 3 bases; junction bases not matched to a gene: 25. Germline assignment: CDR1 SGHTA and CDR2 FQGTGA. The CDR3 covers 21 residues.

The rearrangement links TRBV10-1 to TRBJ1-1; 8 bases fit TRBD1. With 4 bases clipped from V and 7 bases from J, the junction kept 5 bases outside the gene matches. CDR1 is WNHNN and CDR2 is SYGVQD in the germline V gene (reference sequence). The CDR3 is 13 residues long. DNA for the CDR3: TGCGCCAGCAGTGCGAGGGGGACAGGTGAAGCTTTCTTT. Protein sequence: CASSARGTGEAFF.

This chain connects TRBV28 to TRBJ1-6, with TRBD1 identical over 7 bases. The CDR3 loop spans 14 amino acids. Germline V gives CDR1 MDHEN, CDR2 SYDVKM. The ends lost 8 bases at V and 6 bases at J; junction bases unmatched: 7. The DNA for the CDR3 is TGTGCCAGCGTTGGGACAGCCCTTAATTCACCCCTCCACTTT. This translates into CASVGTALNSPLHF.

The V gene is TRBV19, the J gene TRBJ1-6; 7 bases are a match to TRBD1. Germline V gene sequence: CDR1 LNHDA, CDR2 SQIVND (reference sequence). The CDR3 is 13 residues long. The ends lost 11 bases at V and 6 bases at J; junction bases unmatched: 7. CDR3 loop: CASKGATNSPLHF. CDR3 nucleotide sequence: TGTGCCTCCAAGGGGGCGACTAATTCACCCCTCCACTTT.

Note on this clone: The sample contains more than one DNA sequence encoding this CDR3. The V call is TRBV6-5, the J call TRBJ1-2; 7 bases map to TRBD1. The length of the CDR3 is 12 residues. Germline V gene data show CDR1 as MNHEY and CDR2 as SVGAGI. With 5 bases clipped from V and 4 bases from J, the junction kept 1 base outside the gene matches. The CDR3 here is CASSRTGYGYTF. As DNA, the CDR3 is TGTGCCAGCAGTCGGACAGGCTATGGCTACACCTTC.

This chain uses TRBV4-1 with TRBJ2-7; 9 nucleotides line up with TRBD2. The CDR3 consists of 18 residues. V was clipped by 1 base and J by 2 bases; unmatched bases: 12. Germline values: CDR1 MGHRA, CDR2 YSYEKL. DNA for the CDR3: TGCGCCAGCAGCCAAGGCCCCCTAGGAAGCGGGGGGACCTACGAGCAGTACTTC. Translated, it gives CASSQGPLGSGGTYEQYF.

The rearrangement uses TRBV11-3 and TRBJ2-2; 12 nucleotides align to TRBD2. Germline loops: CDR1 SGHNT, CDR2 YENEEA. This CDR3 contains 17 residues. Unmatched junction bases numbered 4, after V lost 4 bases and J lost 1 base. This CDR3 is CASSWRGLAGNTGELFF. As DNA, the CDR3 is TGTGCCAGCAGCTGGCGGGGACTAGCGGGGAACACCGGGGAGCTGTTTTTT.

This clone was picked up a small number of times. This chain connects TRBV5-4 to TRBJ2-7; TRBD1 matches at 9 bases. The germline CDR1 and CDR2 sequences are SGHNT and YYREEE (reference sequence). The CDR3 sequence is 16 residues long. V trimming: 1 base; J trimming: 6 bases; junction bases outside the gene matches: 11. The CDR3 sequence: CASSLLDGQGRGEQYF. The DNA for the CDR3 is TGTGCCAGCAGCTTGTTAGATGGACAGGGGAGAGGCGAGCAGTACTTC.

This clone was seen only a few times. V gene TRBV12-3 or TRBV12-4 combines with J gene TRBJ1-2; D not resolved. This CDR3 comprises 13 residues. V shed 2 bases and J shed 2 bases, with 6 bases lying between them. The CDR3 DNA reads TGTGCCAGCAGTTTAACAGACAACTATGGCTACACCTTC. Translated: CASSLTDNYGYTF.

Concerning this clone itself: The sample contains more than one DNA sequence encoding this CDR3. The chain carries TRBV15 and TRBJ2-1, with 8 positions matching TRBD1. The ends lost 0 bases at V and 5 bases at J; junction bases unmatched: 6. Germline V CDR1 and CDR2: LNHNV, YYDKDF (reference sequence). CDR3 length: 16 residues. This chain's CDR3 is CATSRDRAGGHNEQFF. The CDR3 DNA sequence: TGTGCCACCAGCAGAGATCGGGCAGGGGGCCACAATGAGCAGTTCTTC.

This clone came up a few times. The CDR3 here is CASSEMRSNTEAFF. The CDR3 DNA reads as TGTGCCAGCAGTGAAATGAGATCGAACACTGAAGCTTTCTTT. The rearrangement uses TRBV6-1 and TRBJ1-1, with D hard to call. CDR1 is MNHNS and CDR2 is SASEGT in the germline V gene. This CDR3 is 14 amino acids long. V dropped 2 bases and J dropped 1 base, with 8 bases sitting between them.

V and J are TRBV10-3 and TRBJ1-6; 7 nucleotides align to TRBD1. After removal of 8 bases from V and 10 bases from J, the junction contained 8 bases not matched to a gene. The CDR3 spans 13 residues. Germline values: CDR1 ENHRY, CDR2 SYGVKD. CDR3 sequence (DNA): TGTGCCATCGGACGCGACAGGGACTCACCCCTCCACTTT. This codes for CAIGRDRDSPLHF.

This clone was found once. CDR3 loop: CASSGDNNSPLHF. The CDR3 nucleotides are TGTGCCAGCAGTGGGGACAACAATTCACCCCTCCACTTT. The V gene is TRBV2, the J gene TRBJ1-6; possible D gene TRBD1, 6 bases. The CDR3 contains 13 residues. Trimming removed 4 bases at V and 7 bases at J, with 8 bases between. Germline assignment: CDR1 SNHLY and CDR2 FYNNEI.

In nucleotides, the CDR3 is TGCGCCAGCCACACAGGGATCAATTCACCCCTCCACTTT. Translation gives CASHTGINSPLHF. The rearrangement joins TRBV10-2 to TRBJ1-6; TRBD1 might be the D (6 bases). The ends were cut back, 8 bases at V and 7 bases at J, with 12 bases in the middle. CDR1 and CDR2 from the germline V gene are WSHSY and SAAADI. CDR3 length: 13 residues.

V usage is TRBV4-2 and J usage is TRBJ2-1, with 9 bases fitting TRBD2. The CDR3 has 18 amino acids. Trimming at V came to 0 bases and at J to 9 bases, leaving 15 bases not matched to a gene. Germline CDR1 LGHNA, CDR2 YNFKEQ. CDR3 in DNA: TGTGCCAGCAGCCAAGATCTACGGGTAGGAAGCGGGGGGCGTGAGCAGTTCTTC. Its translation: CASSQDLRVGSGGREQFF.

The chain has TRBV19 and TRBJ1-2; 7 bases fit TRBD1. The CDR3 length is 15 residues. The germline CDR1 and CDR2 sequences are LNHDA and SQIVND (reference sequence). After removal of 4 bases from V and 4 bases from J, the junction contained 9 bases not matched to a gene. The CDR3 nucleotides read TGTGCCAGTAGTAGCCTACAGGGGTTGGGCTATGGCTACACCTTC. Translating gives CASSSLQGLGYGYTF. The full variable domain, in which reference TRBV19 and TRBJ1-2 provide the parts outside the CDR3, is DGGITQSPKYLFRKEGQNVTLSCEQNLNHDAMYWYRQDPGQGLRLIYYSQIVNDFQKGDIAEGYSVSREKKESFPLTVTSAQKNPTAFYLCASSSLQGLGYGYTFGSGTRLTVV.

The CDR3, as DNA: TGCGCCAGCAGCTTGACGGGACAGGGGAACTATGGCTACACCTTC. It encodes CASSLTGQGNYGYTF. The gene calls are TRBV5-1 and TRBJ1-2; 10 bases map to TRBD1. Germline CDR1 SGHRS, CDR2 YFSETQ. Losses at the gene ends were 1 base for V and 2 bases for J; bases not matched to a gene: 2. The CDR3 runs to 15 residues.

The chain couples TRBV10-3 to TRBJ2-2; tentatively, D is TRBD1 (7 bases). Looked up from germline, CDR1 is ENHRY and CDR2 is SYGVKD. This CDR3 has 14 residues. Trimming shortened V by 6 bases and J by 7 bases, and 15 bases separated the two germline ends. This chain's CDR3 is CAISRGVDGGELFF. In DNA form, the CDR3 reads TGTGCCATCAGCAGGGGGGTCGATGGCGGGGAGCTGTTTTTT.

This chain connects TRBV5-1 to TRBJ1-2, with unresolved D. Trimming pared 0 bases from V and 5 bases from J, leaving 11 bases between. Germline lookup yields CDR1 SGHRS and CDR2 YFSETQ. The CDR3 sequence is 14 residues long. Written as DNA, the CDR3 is TGCGCCAGCAGCTTGGCCCCCGAGTTTTATGGCTACACCTTC. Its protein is CASSLAPEFYGYTF.

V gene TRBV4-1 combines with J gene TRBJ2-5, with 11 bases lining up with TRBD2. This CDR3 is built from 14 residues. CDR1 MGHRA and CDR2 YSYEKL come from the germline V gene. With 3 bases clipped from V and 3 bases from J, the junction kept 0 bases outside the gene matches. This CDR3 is CASSQGLAEETQYF. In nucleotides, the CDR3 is TGCGCCAGCAGCCAGGGACTAGCGGAAGAGACCCAGTACTTC.

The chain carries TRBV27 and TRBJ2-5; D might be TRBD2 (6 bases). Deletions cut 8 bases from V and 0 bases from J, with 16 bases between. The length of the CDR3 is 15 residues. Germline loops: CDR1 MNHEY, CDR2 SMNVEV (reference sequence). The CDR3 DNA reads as TGTGCCAGCGGAGGGATACAGGAACACCAAGAGACCCAGTACTTC. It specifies CASGGIQEHQETQYF.

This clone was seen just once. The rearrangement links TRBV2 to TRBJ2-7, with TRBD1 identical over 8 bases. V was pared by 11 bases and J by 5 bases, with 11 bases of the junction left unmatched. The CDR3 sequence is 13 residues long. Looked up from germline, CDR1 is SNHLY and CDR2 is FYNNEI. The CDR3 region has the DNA TGTGCCGCACAGACAGGGGAGGTCCACGAGCAGTACTTC. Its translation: CAAQTGEVHEQYF.